The entry below gives a single TCR beta chain sequence along with its context. The clone's antigen remains unknown. No base qualities exist here, and no much larger clone lies one base off it. These data belong to a study of T-cell reconstitution after alpha-beta-depleted transplantation in children (dated by TCRdb to about 2016). In terms of the full investigation: Using TCR repertoire profiling, the study quantitatively followed how T-cell immune reconstitution unfolded in children after TCRalphabeta/CD19-depleted allogeneic hematopoietic cell transplantation. Paper-wide results and their limitations: The frequencies of hyperexpanded clones fell over the following months, and after one year, T-cell counts and TCRbeta diversity were mostly attributed to newly produced T cells. The apparently early alphabetaT-cell count recovery about two months after transplant was reportedly dependent on only several hundred rapidly expanded clones derived from non-depleted graft cells. The high TCRbeta diversity at day 60 in some patients was ascribed to recipient T cells and intrathymic progenitors that had survived conditioning.

The sample's treatment or condition label, decoded: allogeneic hematopoietic cell transplantation with graft depleted of TCRalphabeta T cells and CD19 B cells. Transplant recipients were children who received TCRalphabeta/CD19-depleted allogeneic hematopoietic cell grafts. The library relied on PCR. The sequencing machine was an Illumina HiSeq 2500. To normalize quantification of the TCRbeta repertoire, the TCR libraries were built with molecular barcoding that relied on unique molecular identifiers. Using fastp trimming at Q25 and MiXCR clonotype assembly, TCRdb reanalyzed the public sequencing data and kept in-frame beta chains. One record per CDR3 amino acid sequence lists the most common genes and DNA. This sample gives around 800,000 distinct CDR3 sequences in total; roughly 15% of them show up just once. Approximately 5% of the sample goes to the ten largest clones. The specimen was PBMCs, mostly from graft donor cells, collected 360 days after TCRalphabeta/CD19-depleted stem cell transplant. The clonotype originates from a male patient aged 10-17 years who had a stem cell transplant for acute lymphoblastic leukemia, so the T cells may come from the graft donor.

This receptor carries the CDR3 CASSPGMGASYNEQFF. The nucleotide sequence is TGTGCCAGCAGCCCTGGTATGGGGGCCTCCTACAATGAGCAGTTCTTC. The chain is assembled from TRBV3-1 and TRBJ2-1, and perhaps TRBD1 as D gene, on 6 matching bases. V loses 4 bases of germline sequence and J loses 0 bases, and the interval between the two ends is 13 bases. In the germline V gene (reference sequence), CDR1 corresponds to LGHDT and CDR2 to YNNKEL. The CDR3 contains 16 residues, cysteine and phenylalanine counted. Only the CDR3 part of the read is kept: 48 bases, read in frame from the first base.